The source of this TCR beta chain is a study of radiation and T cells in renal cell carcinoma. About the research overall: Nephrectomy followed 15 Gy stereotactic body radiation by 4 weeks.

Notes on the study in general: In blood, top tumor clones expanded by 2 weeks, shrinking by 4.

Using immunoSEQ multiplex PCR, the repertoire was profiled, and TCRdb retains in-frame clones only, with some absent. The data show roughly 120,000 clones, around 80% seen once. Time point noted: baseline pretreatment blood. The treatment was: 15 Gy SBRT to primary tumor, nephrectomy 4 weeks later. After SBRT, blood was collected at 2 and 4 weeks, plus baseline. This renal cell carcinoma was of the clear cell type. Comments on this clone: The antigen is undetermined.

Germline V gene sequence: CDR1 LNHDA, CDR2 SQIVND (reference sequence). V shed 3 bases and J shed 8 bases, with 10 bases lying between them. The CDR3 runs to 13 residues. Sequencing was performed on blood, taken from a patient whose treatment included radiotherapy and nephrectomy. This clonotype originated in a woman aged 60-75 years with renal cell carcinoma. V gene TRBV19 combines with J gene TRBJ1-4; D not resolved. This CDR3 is CASSMRREEKLFF. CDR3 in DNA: TGTGCCAGTAGTATGAGGAGGGAGGAAAAACTGTTTTTT.